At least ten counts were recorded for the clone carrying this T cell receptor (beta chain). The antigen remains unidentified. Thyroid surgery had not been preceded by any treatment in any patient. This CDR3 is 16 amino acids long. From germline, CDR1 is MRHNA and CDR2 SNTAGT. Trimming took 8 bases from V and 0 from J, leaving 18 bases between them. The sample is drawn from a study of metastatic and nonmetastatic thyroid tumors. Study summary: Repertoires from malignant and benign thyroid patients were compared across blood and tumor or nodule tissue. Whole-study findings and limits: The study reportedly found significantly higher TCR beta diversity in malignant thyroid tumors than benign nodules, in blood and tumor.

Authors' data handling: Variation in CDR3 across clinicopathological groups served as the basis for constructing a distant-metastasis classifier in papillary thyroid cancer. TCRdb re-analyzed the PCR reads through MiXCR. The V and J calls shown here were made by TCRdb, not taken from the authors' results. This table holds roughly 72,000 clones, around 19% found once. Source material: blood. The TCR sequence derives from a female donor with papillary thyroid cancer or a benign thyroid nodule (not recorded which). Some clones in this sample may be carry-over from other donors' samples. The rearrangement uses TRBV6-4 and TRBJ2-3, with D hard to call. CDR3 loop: CASRHYEIGSTDTQYF. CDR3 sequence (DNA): TGTGCCAGCCGCCACTATGAGATCGGTAGCACAGATACGCAGTATTTT.